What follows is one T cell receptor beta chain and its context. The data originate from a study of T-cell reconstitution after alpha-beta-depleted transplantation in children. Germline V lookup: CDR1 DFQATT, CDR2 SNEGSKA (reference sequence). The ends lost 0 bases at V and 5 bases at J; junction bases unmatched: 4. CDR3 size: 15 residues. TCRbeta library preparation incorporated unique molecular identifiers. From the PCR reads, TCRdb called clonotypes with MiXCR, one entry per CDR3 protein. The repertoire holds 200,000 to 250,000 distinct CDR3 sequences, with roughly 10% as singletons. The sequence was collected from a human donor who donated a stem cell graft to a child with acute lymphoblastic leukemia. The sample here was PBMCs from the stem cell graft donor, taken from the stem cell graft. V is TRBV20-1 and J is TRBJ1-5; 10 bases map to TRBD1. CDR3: CSARDTGTGDQPQHF. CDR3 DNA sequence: TGCAGTGCTAGAGATACCGGGACAGGGGATCAGCCCCAGCATTTT.